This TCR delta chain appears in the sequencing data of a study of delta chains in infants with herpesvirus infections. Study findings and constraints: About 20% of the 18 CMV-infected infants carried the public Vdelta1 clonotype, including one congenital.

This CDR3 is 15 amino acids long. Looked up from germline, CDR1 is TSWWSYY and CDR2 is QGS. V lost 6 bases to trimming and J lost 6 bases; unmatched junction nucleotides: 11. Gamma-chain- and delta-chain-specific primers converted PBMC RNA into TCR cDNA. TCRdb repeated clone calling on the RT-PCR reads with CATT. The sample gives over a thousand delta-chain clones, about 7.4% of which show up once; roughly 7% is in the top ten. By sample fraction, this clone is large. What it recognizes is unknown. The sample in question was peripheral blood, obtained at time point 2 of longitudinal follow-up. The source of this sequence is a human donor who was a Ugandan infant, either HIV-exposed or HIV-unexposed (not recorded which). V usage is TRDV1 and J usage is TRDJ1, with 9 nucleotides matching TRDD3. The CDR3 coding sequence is TGTGCTCTTGGACGGGGATACGAGGGCATTAATAAACTCATCTTT. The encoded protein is CALGRGYEGINKLIF.